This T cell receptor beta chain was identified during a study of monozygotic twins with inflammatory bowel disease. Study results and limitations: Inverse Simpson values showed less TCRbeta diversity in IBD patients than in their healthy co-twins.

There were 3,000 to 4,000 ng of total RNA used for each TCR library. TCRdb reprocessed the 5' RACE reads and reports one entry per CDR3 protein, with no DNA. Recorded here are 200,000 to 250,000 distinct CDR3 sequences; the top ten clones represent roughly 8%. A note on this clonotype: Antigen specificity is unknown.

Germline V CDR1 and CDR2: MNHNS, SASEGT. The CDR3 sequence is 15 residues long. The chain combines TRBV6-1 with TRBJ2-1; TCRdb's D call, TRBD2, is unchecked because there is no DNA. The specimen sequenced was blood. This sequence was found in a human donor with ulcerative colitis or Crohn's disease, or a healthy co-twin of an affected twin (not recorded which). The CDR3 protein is CASRLSGGEYNEQFF.